A single sample gave rise to the 9 T cell receptor beta chains below, sequenced in a study of OX40 agonist ivuxolimab in advanced cancers. The method was immunoSEQ multiplex PCR; TCRdb's version includes in-frame clones alone and lacks a portion of them. This table holds around 72,000 clones, 81% found once. The specimen was CD4+ or CD8+ T cells sorted from blood, collected in a trial of the OX40 agonist ivuxolimab. These TCRs come from an adult with an advanced solid tumor such as melanoma, head and neck, liver or kidney cancer.

This rearrangement joins TRBV6-6 to TRBJ2-7; a possible D gene is TRBD2 (6 bases). Germline V gives CDR1 MNHNY, CDR2 SVGAGI (reference sequence). This CDR3 is built from 13 residues. Trimming took off 3 bases at V and 2 bases at J, with 8 bases between the two ends. CDR3 bases: TGTGCCAGCAGTTATTCGGGGGCCTACGAGCAGTACTTC. It translates to CASSYSGAYEQYF.

The chain combines TRBV2 with TRBJ2-5; perhaps TRBD1 as D (6 bases). Trimming took 3 bases from V and 2 from J, leaving 10 bases between them. The CDR3 extends over 14 amino acids. The V gene's germline CDR1 is SNHLY and CDR2 FYNNEI. The CDR3 bases are TGTGCCAGCAGTGAGCAGGGGTTGCAAGAGACCCAGTACTTC. Translating it yields CASSEQGLQETQYF.

J is TRBJ2-5 and V is TRBV19; weak D call: TRBD1 (7 bases). Matching the DNA end better, TRBJ2-7 makes the J call doubtful. The length of the CDR3 is 14 residues. Germline lookup yields CDR1 LNHDA and CDR2 SQIVND (reference sequence). The chain's CDR3 is CASSIAGQTYEQYF. CDR3 nucleotide sequence: TGTGCCAGTAGTATCGCGGGACAGACCTACGAGCAGTACTTC.

The chain uses TRBV6-1 and TRBJ2-1; D may match TRBD1 or TRBD2 (5 bases each). Germline assignment: CDR1 MNHNS and CDR2 SASEGT. This CDR3 region has 12 residues. V lost 11 bases and J lost 4, with 12 bases in between. The CDR3 here is CACGWGYNEQFF. CDR3 bases: TGTGCCTGCGGGTGGGGGTACAATGAGCAGTTCTTC.

This chain uses TRBV5-1 with TRBJ1-5; 11 nucleotides align to TRBD1. V lost 4 bases to trimming and J lost 2 bases; unmatched junction nucleotides: 5. This CDR3 has 16 amino acids. CDR1 and CDR2 (germline): SGHRS, YFSETQ. CDR3 protein: CASSPGTGGGNQPQHF. The DNA for the CDR3 is TGCGCCAGCAGCCCCGGGACAGGGGGTGGCAATCAGCCCCAGCATTTT. Complete variable domain (other parts from reference TRBV5-1 and TRBJ1-5): KAGVTQTPRYLIKTRGQQVTLSCSPISGHRSVSWYQQTPGQGLQFLFEYFSETQRNKGNFPGRFSGRQFSNSRSEMNVSTLELGDSALYLCASSPGTGGGNQPQHFGDGTRLSIL.

The chain has TRBV6-1 and TRBJ2-3; 7 bases agree with TRBD1. The V gene's germline CDR1 is MNHNS and CDR2 SASEGT. With V trimmed by 6 bases and J by 4 bases, 4 bases remained unmatched. CDR3 length: 13 residues. The chain's CDR3 is CASRGDRPDTQYF. CDR3 DNA: TGTGCCAGCAGGGGGGACAGACCAGATACGCAGTATTTT.

Notes on this clone: Germline and junction disagree at one end, which may indicate a read error. The chain employs TRBV7-7 and TRBJ2-1; D not resolved. The germline V gene encodes CDR1 SSHAT and CDR2 FNYEAQ (reference sequence). CDR3 length: 14 residues. The CDR3 reads CASSLGSQMDEQFF. CDR3 coding DNA: TGTGCTAGCAGCTTGGGGTCTCAGATGGATGAGCAGTTCTTC. Combining the CDR3 with reference TRBV7-7 and TRBJ2-1 gives the whole variable domain GAGVSQSPRYKVTKRGQDVTLRCDPISSHATLYWYQQALGQGPEFLTYFNYEAQPDKSGLPSDRFSAERPEGSISTLTIQRTEQRDSAMYRCASSLGSQMDEQFFGPGTRLTVL.

This chain connects TRBV30 to TRBJ2-7; the D is unclear. The CDR3 sequence is 12 residues long. The ends were cut back, 3 bases at V and 2 bases at J, with 8 bases in the middle. The V gene's germline CDR1 is GTSNPN and CDR2 SVGIG (reference sequence). The CDR3 nucleotides are TGTGCCTGGAGCGTTGCGGCCTACGAGCAGTACTTC. Residues: CAWSVAAYEQYF.

V and J are TRBV9 and TRBJ1-2, with TRBD1 matching 9 bases. The V gene end was trimmed by 4 bases and the J gene end by 1 base; junction bases not matched to a gene: 14. Germline CDR1 SGDLS, CDR2 YYNGEE. The CDR3 consists of 18 residues. The CDR3 coding sequence is TGTGCCAGCAGCCCCACGGGACAGGGACATATCTTTAACTATGGCTACACCTTC. Protein product: CASSPTGQGHIFNYGYTF.